One sample yielded the 9 T cell receptor beta chains listed below, sequenced in a study of OX40 agonist ivuxolimab in advanced cancers. TCRdb's table, derived via immunoSEQ multiplex PCR, lists solely in-frame clones and lacks some. Here the sample spans just under 75,000 clones, roughly 90% being singletons. Material: CD4+ or CD8+ T cells sorted from blood, obtained in a trial of the OX40 agonist ivuxolimab. The receptors stem from an adult with an advanced solid tumor such as melanoma, head and neck, liver or kidney cancer.

The V call is TRBV27, the J call TRBJ1-4, with unresolved D. CDR3 length: 13 residues. CDR1 MNHEY and CDR2 SMNVEV come from the germline V gene (reference sequence). V shed 5 bases and J shed 5 bases, with 9 bases lying between them. CDR3 coding DNA: TGTGCCAGCAGTCCCCAAAGAAATGAAAAACTGTTTTTT. Translating gives CASSPQRNEKLFF.

This clone was counted between two and nine times. The chain carries TRBV12-5 and TRBJ1-5; D unresolved. CDR3 length equals 14 residues. CDR1 and CDR2 (germline): LGHNT, FRNRAP. Trimming removed 3 bases from V and 7 bases from J, with 13 bases in between. The CDR3 bases are TGTGCTAGTGGTTTCATGGGGAGTCAGCAGCCCCAGCATTTT. Residues: CASGFMGSQQPQHF.

For the CDR3, the DNA is TGTGCCAGTAGTATAGGGGACAGAATGAACACTGAAGCTTTCTTT. Residues: CASSIGDRMNTEAFF. The chain has TRBV19 and TRBJ1-1; 7 bases fit TRBD1. J was trimmed by 0 bases and V by 1 base; bases with no gene match: 2. This CDR3 has 15 amino acids. The germline V gene encodes CDR1 LNHDA and CDR2 SQIVND (reference sequence).

The V call is TRBV7-2, the J call TRBJ2-7; 9 bases line up with TRBD2. V was pared by 5 bases and J by 6 bases, with 11 bases of the junction left unmatched. The CDR3 is 15 residues long. Germline V gives CDR1 SGHTA, CDR2 FQGNSA. The CDR3 region has the DNA TGTGCCAGCAGCGATATAGCGGGAGAACTCGGCGAGCAGTACTTC. Residues: CASSDIAGELGEQYF. The full variable domain, with the rest looked up from reference TRBV7-2 and TRBJ2-7, is GAGVSQSPSNKVTEKGKDVELRCDPISGHTALYWYRQSLGQGLEFLIYFQGNSAPDKSGLPSDRFSAERTGGSVSTLTIQRTQQEDSAVYLCASSDIAGELGEQYFGPGTRLTVT.

The genes are TRBV18 and TRBJ2-5; no firm D call. CDR1 is KGHSH and CDR2 is LQKENI in the germline V gene. The CDR3 consists of 14 residues. V lost 6 bases to trimming and J lost 4 bases, with 15 bases between them. CDR3 sequence (DNA): TGTGCCAGCTCCCCTCCGAGTCTCGTAGAGACCCAGTACTTC. Protein: CASSPPSLVETQYF.

The chain is built from TRBV18 and TRBJ2-3; 15 bases fit TRBD2. V was clipped by 3 bases and J by 5 bases; unmatched bases: 3. Germline assignment: CDR1 KGHSH and CDR2 LQKENI. The CDR3 covers 16 residues. CDR3 protein: CASSPGLAGGLDTQYF. As DNA, the CDR3 is TGTGCCAGCTCACCCGGACTAGCGGGAGGGTTAGATACGCAGTATTTT.

This rearrangement joins TRBV5-4 to TRBJ1-2; TRBD1 matches at 7 bases. Per germline, CDR1 SGHNT and CDR2 YYREEE (reference sequence). The CDR3 is 14 residues long. The V and J ends lost 4 bases and 4 bases, in that order; junction bases with no gene match: 7. CDR3 DNA sequence: TGTGCCAGCAGCCCGGGGACAGAAACCTATGGCTACACCTTC. This translates into CASSPGTETYGYTF.

The sample holds a few counts of this clone. This chain connects TRBV18 to TRBJ1-3; possible D gene TRBD1, 5 bases. Germline V gene lookup returns CDR1 KGHSH and CDR2 LQKENI. V lost 6 bases to trimming and J lost 1 base, with 16 bases between them. The CDR3 totals 16 residues. CDR3 nucleotides: TGTGCCAGCTCTTGGGCAGACAGCACTTCTGGAAACACCATATATTTT. Translating it yields CASSWADSTSGNTIYF.

This chain links TRBV6-1 with TRBJ2-2; 7 positions match TRBD2. The germline CDR1 and CDR2 sequences are MNHNS and SASEGT. CDR3 length: 13 residues. Trimming took 8 bases from V and 7 from J; bases not matched to a gene: 7. DNA of the CDR3: TGTGCCAGCGGCATAGCGGGTGGCGGGGAGCTGTTTTTT. As protein: CASGIAGGGELFF.